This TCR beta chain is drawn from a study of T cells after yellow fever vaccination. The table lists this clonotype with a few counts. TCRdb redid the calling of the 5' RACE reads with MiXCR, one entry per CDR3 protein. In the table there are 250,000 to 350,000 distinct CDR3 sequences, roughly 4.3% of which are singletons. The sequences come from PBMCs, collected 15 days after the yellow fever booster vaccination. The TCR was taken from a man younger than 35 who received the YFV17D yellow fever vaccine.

CDR3 in DNA: TGCGCCAGCAGCCCGATAGGGACCCGGACAGGGGGCACTGAAGCTTTCTTT. This codes for CASSPIGTRTGGTEAFF. The chain links TRBV4-1 to TRBJ1-1, with 10 bases lining up with TRBD1. Unmatched junction bases numbered 12, after V lost 4 bases and J lost 4 bases. From germline, CDR1 is MGHRA and CDR2 YSYEKL. The CDR3 runs to 17 residues.